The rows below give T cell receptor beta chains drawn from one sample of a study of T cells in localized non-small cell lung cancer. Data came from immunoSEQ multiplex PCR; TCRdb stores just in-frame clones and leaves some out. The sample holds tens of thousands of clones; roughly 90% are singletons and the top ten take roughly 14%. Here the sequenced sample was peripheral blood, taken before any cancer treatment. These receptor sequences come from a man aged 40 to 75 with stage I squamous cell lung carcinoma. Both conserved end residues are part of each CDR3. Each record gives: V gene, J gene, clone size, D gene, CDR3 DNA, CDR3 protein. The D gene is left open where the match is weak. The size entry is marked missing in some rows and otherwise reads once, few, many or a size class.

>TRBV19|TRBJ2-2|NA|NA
TGTGCCAGTAGTGATTATTCCTTAGAAGCCGGGGAGCTGTTTTTT
CASSDYSLEAGELFF
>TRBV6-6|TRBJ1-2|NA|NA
TGTGCCAGCAGTTATGACAGGTTTTTCTATGGCTACACCTTC
CASSYDRFFYGYTF
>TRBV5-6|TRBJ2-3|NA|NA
TGTGCCAGCCAAGAGGAGGGGCCCTCAGATACGCAGTATTTT
CASQEEGPSDTQYF
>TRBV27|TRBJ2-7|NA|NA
TGTGCCAGCAGTTTACGGCTCGAGTCGACGTTCTACGAGCAGTACTTC
CASSLRLESTFYEQYF
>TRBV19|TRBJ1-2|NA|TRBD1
TGTGCCAGTAGTAGGGTGGGAGGACAGGTGGGATCTGGGACCTACGGCTACACCTTC
CASSRVGGQVGSGTYGYTF
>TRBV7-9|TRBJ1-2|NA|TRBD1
TGTGCCAGCAGCTTCGACAGGGGGCGCGACTATGGCTACACCTTC
CASSFDRGRDYGYTF
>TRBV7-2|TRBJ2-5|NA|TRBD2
TGTGCCAGCAGCTTTAGCGGGGGGGCCGGGGAGACCCAGTACTTC
CASSFSGGAGETQYF
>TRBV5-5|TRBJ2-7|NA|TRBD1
TGTGCCAGCAGCTTGGGGAGGCCGGGACAGGGGTTCTACGAGCAGTACTTC
CASSLGRPGQGFYEQYF
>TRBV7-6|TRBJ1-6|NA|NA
TGTGCTTCCAGTCAGCGGCAGGCCTATAATTCACCCCTCCACTTT
CASSQRQAYNSPLHF
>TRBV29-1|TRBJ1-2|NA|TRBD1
TGCAGCGTCTCCGACAGGGGGCAAGGCTACACCTTC
CSVSDRGQGYTF
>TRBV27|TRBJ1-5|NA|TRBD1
TGTGCCAGCCGATCTCGCCGAGACAGGGGGTCACTATCGGCCCAGCATTTT
CASRSRRDRGSLSAQHF
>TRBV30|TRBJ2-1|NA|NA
TGTGCCTGGAGACTAGGGGGTGCCTGGAGGCATGAGCAGTTCTTC
CAWRLGGAWRHEQFF
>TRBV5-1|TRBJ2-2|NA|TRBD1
TGCGCCAGCAGTCCGGGACAGGGCTATAACACCGGGGAGCTGTTTTTT
CASSPGQGYNTGELFF
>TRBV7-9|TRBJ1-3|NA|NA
TGTGCCAGCAGCCTAATCCAGGGAGCAGAGGGAAACACCATATATTTT
CASSLIQGAEGNTIYF
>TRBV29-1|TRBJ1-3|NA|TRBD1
TGCAGCGTTGCGGGACAGGGGGCTGGAAACACCATATATTTT
CSVAGQGAGNTIYF
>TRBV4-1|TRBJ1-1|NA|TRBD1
TGCGCCAGCAGCCGACCGGGACAGGGGGCCCTTGAAGCTTTCTTT
CASSRPGQGALEAFF
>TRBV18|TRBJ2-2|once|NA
TGTGCCAGCTCACCACCGCTGGCAGGATGGACCGGGGAGCTGTTTTTT
CASSPPLAGWTGELFF
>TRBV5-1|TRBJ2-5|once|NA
TGCGCCAGCAGCTTTGAGCAGGGCTGGGGGACCCAGTACTTC
CASSFEQGWGTQYF
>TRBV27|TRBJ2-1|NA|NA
TGTGCCAGCAGTCCCACTACCTTCGGGGGTTCCTACAATGAGCAGTTCTTC
CASSPTTFGGSYNEQFF
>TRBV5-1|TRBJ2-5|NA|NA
TGCGCCAGCAGCTTGGCCGTAGGGCAAGAGACCCAGTACTTC
CASSLAVGQETQYF
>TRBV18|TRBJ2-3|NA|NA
TGTGCCAGCTCACCACGGGATGGCGATACGCAGTATTTT
CASSPRDGDTQYF
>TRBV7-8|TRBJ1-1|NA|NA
TGTGCCAGCAGCTCTCCCGGGACAAAGGGGTCCACTGAAGCTTTCTTT
CASSSPGTKGSTEAFF
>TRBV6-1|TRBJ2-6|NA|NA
TGTGCCAGCATTGTGGGGGCAGCAGGGGCCAACGTCCTGACTTTC
CASIVGAAGANVLTF
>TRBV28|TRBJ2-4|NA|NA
TGTGCCAGCAGGAGTGGATCCATAGCCAAAAACATTCAGTACTTC
CASRSGSIAKNIQYF
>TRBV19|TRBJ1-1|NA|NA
TGTGCCAGTAGTTTTTTCGGGGAAGTGAGGACTGAAGCTTTCTTT
CASSFFGEVRTEAFF
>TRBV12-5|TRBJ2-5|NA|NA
TGTGCTAGTGTCAGGGGGGAAGGGGAGACCCAGTACTTC
CASVRGEGETQYF
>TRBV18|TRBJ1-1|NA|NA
TGTGCCAGCTCACCACTCTCGGCGAACACTGAAGCTTTCTTT
CASSPLSANTEAFF
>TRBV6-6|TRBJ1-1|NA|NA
TGTGCCAGCAGTTACTCAAGGGGGACTGAAGCTTTCTTT
CASSYSRGTEAFF
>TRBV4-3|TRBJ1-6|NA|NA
TGCGCCAGCAGCGGGGGGGCCCTGGACTTCTATAATTCACCCCTCCACTTT
CASSGGALDFYNSPLHF
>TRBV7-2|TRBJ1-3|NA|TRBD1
TGTGCCAGCAGCCCCGGGACAGCGGGAAACACCATATATTTT
CASSPGTAGNTIYF
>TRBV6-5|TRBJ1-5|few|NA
TGTGCCAGCAGTTACTCGAGGGCAGCAGGCAATCAGCCCCAGCATTTT
CASSYSRAAGNQPQHF
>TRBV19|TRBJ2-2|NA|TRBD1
TGTGCCAGTAGAACACAGGGGGGAATAGCCGGGGAGCTGTTTTTT
CASRTQGGIAGELFF
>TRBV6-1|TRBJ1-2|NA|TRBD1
TGTGCCGGCGGACAGGTCGGGGAAGGCTACACCTTC
CAGGQVGEGYTF
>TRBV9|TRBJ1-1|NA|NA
TGTGCCAGCAGCGATGGAGGGACGAACACTGAAGCTTTCTTT
CASSDGGTNTEAFF
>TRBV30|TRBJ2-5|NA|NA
TGTGCCTGGAGCCCCAGAGGGCGGCAAGAGACCCAGTACTTC
CAWSPRGRQETQYF
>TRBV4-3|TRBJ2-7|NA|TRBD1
TGCGCCAGCAGCCATAATCCGACGGGACAGTACGAGCAGTACTTC
CASSHNPTGQYEQYF
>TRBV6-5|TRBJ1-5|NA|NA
TGTGCCAGCAGCGGGGACACGGGCGGTCAGCCCCAGCATTTT
CASSGDTGGQPQHF
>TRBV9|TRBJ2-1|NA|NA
TGTGCCAGCAGCGCTACGGGCAGCCCGTACAATGAGCAGTTCTTC
CASSATGSPYNEQFF
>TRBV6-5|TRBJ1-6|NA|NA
TGTGCCAGCAGACCGGACAGCGCACCCCTCCACTTT
CASRPDSAPLHF
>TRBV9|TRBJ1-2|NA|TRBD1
TGTGCCAGCCAAAGTGAGGGACAGGGTGGAAGTGGCTACACCTTC
CASQSEGQGGSGYTF
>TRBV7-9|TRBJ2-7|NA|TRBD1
TGTGCCAGCAGCTCTCAGACAGGGGCCATGTACGAGCAGTACTTC
CASSSQTGAMYEQYF
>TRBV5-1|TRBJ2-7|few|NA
TGCGCCAGCAGCTTGGGACCGGGAGTAGGGGAGCAGTACTTC
CASSLGPGVGEQYF
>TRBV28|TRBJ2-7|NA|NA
TGTGCCAGCAGTTTATCGGAGGGTACCTACGAGCAGTACTTC
CASSLSEGTYEQYF
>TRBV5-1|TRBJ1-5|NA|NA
TGCGCCAGCAGCATAGGGGGTCGCAATCAGCCCCAGCATTTT
CASSIGGRNQPQHF
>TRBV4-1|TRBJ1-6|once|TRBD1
TGCGCCAGCAGCCAAGAGGGTCGGGACAGGGTTAATTCACCCCTCCACTTT
CASSQEGRDRVNSPLHF
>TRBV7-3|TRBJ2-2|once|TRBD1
TGTGCCAGCAGCCCGCAGGGGGCAGCGAACACCGGGGAGCTGTTTTTT
CASSPQGAANTGELFF
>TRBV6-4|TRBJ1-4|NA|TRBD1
TGTGCCAGCAGTACAGGGGGCGCCGGCGAAAAACTGTTTTTT
CASSTGGAGEKLFF
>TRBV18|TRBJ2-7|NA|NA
TGTGCCAGCTCAAAGGCGGCGAGCTCCTACGAGCAGTACTTC
CASSKAASSYEQYF
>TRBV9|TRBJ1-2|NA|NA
TGTGCCAGCAGCGCAACTGGAGGCTACACCTTC
CASSATGGYTF
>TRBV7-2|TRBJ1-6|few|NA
TGTGCCAGCAGCCCTAGTGGGTGGCGCCCTTCGACCTATAATTCACCCCTCCACTTT
CASSPSGWRPSTYNSPLHF
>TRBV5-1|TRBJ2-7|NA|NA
TGCGCCAGCAGCTTTTCGGTGGAGTCCTACGAGCAGTACTTC
CASSFSVESYEQYF
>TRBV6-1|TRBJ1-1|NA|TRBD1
TGTGCCAGCAGTGGGACAGGGGGCAGGAAGACTGAAGCTTTCTTT
CASSGTGGRKTEAFF
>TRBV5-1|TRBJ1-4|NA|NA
TGCGCCAGCAGCTTGCGGCCAGATAATGAAAAACTGTTTTTT
CASSLRPDNEKLFF
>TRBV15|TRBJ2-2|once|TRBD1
TGTGCCACCAGCAGAGAACCAGGGGGTCGTAACACCGGGGAGCTGTTTTTT
CATSREPGGRNTGELFF
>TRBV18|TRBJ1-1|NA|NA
TGTGCCAGCTCATCTAGCGGCAAGGGGGAAGCTTTCTTT
CASSSSGKGEAFF